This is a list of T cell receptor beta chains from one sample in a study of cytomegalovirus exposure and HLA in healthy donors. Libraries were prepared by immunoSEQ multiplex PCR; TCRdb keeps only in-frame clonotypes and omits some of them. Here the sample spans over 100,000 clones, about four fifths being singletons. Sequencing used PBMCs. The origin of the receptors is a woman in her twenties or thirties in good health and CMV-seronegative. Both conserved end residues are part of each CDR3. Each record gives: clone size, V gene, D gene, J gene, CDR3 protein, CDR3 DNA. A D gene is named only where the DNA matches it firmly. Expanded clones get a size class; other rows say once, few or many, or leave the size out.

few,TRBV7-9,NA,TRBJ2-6,CASSSGDFSGANVLTF,TGTGCCAGCAGCTCCGGAGATTTCTCTGGGGCCAACGTCCTGACTTTC
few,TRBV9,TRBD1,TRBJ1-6,CASSVVGDSGSPLHF,TGTGCCAGCAGCGTAGTGGGGGACAGCGGTTCACCCCTCCACTTT
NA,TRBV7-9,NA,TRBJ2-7,CASSRRGPYEQYF,TGTGCCAGCAGCCGTAGGGGTCCCTACGAGCAGTACTTC
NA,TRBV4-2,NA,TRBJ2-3,CASSQVGGDTQYF,TGTGCCAGCAGCCAAGTCGGGGGAGATACGCAGTATTTT
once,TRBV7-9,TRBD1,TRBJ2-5,CASSSTTGQGYF,TGTGCCAGCAGCTCAACGACGGGACAGGGATACTTC
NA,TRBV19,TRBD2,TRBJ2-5,CASNSASGRQETQYF,TGTGCCAGTAACTCCGCTAGCGGGAGACAAGAGACCCAGTACTTC
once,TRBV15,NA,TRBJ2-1,CATSRDLTGGAYNEQFF,TGTGCCACCAGCAGAGACCTGACTGGCGGGGCCTACAATGAGCAGTTCTTC
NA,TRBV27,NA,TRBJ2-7,CASSLSREGRIYEQYF,TGTGCCAGCAGTTTATCGCGGGAAGGGAGGATCTACGAGCAGTACTTC
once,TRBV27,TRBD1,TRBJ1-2,CASSPQGVGGYTF,TGTGCCAGCAGCCCACAGGGGGTGGGTGGCTACACCTTC
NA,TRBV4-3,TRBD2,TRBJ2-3,CASSQDGGGSTDTQYF,TGCGCCAGCAGCCAAGATGGCGGGGGGAGCACAGATACGCAGTATTTT
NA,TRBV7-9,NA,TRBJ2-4,CASSLSAKNIQYF,TGTGCCAGCAGCTTAAGCGCCAAAAACATTCAGTACTTC
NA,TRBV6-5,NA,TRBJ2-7,CASRGRRYEQYF,TGTGCCAGCAGGGGCAGGCGTTACGAGCAGTACTTC